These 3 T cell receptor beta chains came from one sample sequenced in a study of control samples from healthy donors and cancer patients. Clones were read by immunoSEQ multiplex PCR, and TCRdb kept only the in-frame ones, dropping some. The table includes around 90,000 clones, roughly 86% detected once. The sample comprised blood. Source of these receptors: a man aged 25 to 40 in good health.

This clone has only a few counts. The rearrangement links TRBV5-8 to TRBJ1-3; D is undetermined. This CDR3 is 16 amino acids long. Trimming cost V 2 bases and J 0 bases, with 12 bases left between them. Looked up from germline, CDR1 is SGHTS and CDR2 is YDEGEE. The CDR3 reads CASSLPGRDSGNTIYF. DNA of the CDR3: TGTGCCAGCAGCTTACCCGGACGAGACTCTGGAAACACCATATATTTT.

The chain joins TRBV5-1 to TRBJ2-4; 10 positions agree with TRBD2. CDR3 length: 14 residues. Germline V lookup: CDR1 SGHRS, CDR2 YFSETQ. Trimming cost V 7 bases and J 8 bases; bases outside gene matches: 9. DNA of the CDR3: TGCGCCAGCCCCGGGACTAGCGCTTTGGACATTCAGTACTTC. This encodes CASPGTSALDIQYF.

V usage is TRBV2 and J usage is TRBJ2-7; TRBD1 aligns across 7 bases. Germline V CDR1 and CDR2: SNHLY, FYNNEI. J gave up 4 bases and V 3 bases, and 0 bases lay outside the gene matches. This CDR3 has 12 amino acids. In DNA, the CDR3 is TGTGCCAGCAGTGACAGGGGGTACGAGCAGTACGTC. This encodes CASSDRGYEQYV.